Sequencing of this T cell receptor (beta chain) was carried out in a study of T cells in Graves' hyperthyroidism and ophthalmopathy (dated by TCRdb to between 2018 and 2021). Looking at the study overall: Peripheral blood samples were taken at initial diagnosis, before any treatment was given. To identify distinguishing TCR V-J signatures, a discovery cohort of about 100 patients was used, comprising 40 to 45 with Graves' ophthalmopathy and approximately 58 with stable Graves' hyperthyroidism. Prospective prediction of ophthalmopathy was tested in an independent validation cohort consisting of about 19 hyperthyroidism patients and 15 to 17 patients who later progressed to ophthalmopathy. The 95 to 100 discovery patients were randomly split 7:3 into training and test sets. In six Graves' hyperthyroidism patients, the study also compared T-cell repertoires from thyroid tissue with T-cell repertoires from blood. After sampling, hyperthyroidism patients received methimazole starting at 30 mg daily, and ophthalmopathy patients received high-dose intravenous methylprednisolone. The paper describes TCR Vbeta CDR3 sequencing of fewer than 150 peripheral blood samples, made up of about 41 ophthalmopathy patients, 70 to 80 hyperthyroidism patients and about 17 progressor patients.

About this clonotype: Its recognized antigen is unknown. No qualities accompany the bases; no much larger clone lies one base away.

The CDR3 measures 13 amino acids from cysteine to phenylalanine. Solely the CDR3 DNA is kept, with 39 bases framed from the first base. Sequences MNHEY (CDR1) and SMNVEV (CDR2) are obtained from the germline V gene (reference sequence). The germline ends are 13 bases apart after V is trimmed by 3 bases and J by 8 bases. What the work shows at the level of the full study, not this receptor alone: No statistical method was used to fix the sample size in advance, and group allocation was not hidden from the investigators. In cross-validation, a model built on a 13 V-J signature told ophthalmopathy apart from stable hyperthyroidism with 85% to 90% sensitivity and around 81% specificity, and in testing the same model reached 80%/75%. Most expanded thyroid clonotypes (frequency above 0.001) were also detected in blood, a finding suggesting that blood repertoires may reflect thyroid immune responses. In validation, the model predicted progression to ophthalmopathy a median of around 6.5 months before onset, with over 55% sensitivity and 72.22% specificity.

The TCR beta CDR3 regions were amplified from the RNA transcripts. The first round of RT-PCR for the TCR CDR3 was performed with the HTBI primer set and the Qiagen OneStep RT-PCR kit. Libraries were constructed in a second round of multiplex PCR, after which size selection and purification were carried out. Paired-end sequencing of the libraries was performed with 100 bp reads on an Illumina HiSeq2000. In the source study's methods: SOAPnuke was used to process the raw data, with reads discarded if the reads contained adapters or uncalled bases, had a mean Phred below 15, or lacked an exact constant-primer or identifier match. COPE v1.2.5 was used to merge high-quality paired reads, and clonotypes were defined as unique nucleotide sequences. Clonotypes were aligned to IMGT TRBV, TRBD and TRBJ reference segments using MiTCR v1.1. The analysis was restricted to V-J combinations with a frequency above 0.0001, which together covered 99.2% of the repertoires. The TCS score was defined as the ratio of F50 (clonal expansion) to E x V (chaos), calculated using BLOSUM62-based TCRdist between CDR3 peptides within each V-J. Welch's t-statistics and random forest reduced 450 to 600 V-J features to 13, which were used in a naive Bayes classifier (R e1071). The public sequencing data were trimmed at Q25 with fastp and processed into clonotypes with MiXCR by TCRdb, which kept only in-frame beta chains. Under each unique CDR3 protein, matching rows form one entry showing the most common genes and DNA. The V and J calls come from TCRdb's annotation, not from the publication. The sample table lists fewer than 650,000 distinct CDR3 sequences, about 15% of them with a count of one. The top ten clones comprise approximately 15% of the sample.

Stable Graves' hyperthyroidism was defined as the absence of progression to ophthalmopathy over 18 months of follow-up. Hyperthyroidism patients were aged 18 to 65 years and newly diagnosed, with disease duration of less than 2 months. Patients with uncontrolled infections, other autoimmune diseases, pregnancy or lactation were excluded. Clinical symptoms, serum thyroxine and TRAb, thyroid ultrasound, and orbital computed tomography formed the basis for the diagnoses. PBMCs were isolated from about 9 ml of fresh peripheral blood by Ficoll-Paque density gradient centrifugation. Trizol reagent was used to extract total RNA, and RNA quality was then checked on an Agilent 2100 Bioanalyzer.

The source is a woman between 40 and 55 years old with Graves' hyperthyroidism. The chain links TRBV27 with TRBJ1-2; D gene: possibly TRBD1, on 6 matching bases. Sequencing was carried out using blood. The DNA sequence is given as TGTGCCAGCAGTTTTTCAGGGGCGGAGGGCTACACCTTC. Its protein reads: CASSFSGAEGYTF.